This paragraph reports one TCR beta chain. The record originates from a study of blood T cell repertoires in COVID-19. Overall study: Samples of COVID-19 (acute and convalescent) were obtained from the United States, Italy and Spain. T cells, B-cell-depleted T cells, or PBMCs supplied cDNA or gDNA.

The germline V gene encodes CDR1 SGHTS and CDR2 YDEGEE. Losses at the gene ends were 3 bases for V and 3 bases for J; bases not matched to a gene: 4. This CDR3 has 15 residues. The assay was immunoSEQ multiplex PCR, and TCRdb's table has in-frame clones only and misses some. The sample has under 110,000 clones; approximately 91% are singletons. Sequenced: peripheral blood. The chain links TRBV5-8 to TRBJ2-3; 10 bases fit TRBD1. The clonotype comes from a man aged 50-59 years with acute or convalescent COVID-19. The CDR3 DNA sequence: TGTGCCAGCAGCTCCTGGGACAGGGGAACAGATACGCAGTATTTT. This encodes CASSSWDRGTDTQYF.